What follows is one T cell receptor beta chain and its context. Which antigen it targets is not known. At one boundary the junction diverges from the germline segment, which might be a read error. These data come from a study of tumor and adjacent non-tumor tissue in lung cancer (dated by TCRdb to between 2017 and 2018). Turning to the overall study: The cohort included some 11 adenocarcinoma, 2 squamous cell carcinoma and 1 small cell lung cancer patients. The approximately 15 enrolled patients, of whom around 10 were men and 5 were women, were aged about 30 to 85 years and were diagnosed with TNM stage I to III disease. A total of approximately 130,000,000 productive TCRbeta reads were generated by sequencing, corresponding to an average of roughly 4 million reads per sample. The study compared bulk TCRbeta repertoires between lung tumor tissue and matched distant non-tumor lung tissue from approximately 14 lung cancer patients. A few dozen paired specimens, one tumor and one normal lung sample per patient, were profiled by TCRbeta CDR3 sequencing. General conclusions and limits of the study: TCR diversity was significantly higher in younger patients, and higher tumor TCR diversity was associated with shorter overall and disease-free survival. A significantly larger cumulative share of the repertoire was made up by the top 100 clones in normal lung than in tumor tissue. Tumor tissue showed significantly higher TCR diversity (inverse Simpson) than normal lung tissue, at 431.37 vs 166.20 (P = 0.0075, Mann-Whitney U test). Because peripheral blood was not sequenced, the blood TCRbeta repertoires of the lung cancer patients in the study went unexamined. With only approximately 15 patients in the cohort, the authors noted that larger samples and more detailed clinical data are needed. Neither the sequencing platform nor unique molecular identifiers are named or mentioned anywhere in the methods.

The library was made by multiplex PCR. TCRdb records Illumina HiSeq 2500 as the sequencer. Following protocols modified from ARM-PCR, the researchers constructed TCRbeta libraries through three rounds of nested PCR with primers (Table S4). Before sequencing, PCR products in the 200-500 bp range were cut out of the gel and cleaned up using the QIAquick gel extraction kit. The authors processed their data as follows. Reads were cleaned using Trimmomatic, were merged into complete CDR3 sequences using FLASH, and were assigned to V(D)J germline segments using MiTCR. Clonal diversity was computed as the inverse Simpson's index with VDJtools. In-frame sequences without a premature stop codon were defined as productive reads. TCRdb reran the public reads through fastp at Q25 and MiXCR, keeping productive beta chains. Rows with one shared CDR3 protein collapse into an entry with the most common genes and DNA. The V and J calls come from TCRdb's annotation, not from the publication. Here the sample has around 60,000 distinct CDR3 sequences; roughly 60% occur a single time. The ten largest clones add up to about 31% of the sample.

Including the terminal cysteine and phenylalanine, the CDR3 comprises 14 residues. Only the CDR3 DNA is retained, 42 bases long and in frame from the first base. According to the germline V gene (reference sequence), CDR1 reads SGHAT and CDR2 reads FQDESV. RNA was isolated from bulk, unsorted tissue, and RNA quality was assessed with a NanoDrop ND-1000 and an Agilent 2100. Normal lung samples were distant non-tumor tissue taken more than 3 cm from the tumor edge. All donors had newly diagnosed lung cancer, had not received prior chemotherapy, and were admitted for thoracic surgery in China between August and November 2014. Patients with previous radiotherapy or chemotherapy, or with another concurrent cancer, were excluded from the study. Surgical tissue pieces of about 1-2.1 cm3 were preserved in RNAlater solution and were kept at -80 degrees C until use.

The sequence is built from TRBV11-1 and TRBJ2-5; the D gene is unclear. The sequenced sample consisted of distant non-tumor lung tissue. The TCR comes from a man between 65 and 85 years old with non-small cell lung cancer. The nucleotide sequence is TGTGCCAACAGCCGACGCCTAGGGCAAGAGACCCAATACTTC. Protein translation: CANSRRLGQETQYF.